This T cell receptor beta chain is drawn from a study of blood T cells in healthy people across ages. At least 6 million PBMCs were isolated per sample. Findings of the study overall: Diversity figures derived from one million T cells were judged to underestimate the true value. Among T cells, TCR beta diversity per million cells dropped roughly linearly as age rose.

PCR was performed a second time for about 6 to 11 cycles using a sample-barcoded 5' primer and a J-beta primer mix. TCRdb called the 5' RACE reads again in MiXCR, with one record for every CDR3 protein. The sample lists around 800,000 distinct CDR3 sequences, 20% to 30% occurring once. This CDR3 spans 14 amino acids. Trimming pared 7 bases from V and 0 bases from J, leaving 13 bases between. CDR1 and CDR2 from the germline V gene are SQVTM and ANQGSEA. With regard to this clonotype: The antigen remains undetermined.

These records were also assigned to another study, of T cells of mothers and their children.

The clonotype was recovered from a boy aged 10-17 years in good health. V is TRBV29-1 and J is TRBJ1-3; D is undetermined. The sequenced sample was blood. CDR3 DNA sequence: TGCAGCGCCTCGGGCTATAGCTCTGGAAACACCATATATTTT. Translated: CSASGYSSGNTIYF.